This T cell receptor (beta chain) was profiled in a study of early stage breast cancer tumors. Clones were read by immunoSEQ multiplex PCR, and TCRdb kept only the in-frame ones, dropping some. The sample has about 72,000 clones, 79% seen once; the top ten hold 3% to 4.5%. Trimming removed 1 base at V and 4 bases at J, with 13 bases between. The CDR3 has 15 residues. CDR1 and CDR2 from the germline V gene are SGHAT and FQNNGV. This chain joins TRBV11-2 and TRBJ1-1; D ambiguous. The receptor's source is a person between 55 and 69 years old with breast cancer. The specimen sequenced was blood. The CDR3 DNA is TGTGCCAGCAGCTTAGCCAAGTTGGCGCGCACTGAAGCTTTCTTT. Translation: CASSLAKLARTEAFF.